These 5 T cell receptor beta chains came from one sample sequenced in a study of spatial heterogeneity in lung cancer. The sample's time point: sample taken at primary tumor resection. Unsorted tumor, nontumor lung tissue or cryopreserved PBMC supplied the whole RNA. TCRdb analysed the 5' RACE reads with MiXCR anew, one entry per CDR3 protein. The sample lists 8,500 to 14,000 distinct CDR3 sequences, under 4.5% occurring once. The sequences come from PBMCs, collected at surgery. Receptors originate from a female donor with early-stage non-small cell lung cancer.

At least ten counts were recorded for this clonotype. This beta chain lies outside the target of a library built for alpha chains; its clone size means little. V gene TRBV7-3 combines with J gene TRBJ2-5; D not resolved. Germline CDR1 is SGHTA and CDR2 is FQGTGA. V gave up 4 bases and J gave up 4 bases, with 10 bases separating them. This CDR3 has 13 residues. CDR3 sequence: CASSSRVGETQYF. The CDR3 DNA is TGTGCCAGCAGCTCTAGGGTCGGAGAGACCCAGTACTTC. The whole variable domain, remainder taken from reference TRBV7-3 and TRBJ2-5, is GAGVSQTPSNKVTEKGKYVELRCDPISGHTALYWYRQSLGQGPEFLIYFQGTGAADDSGLPNDRFFAVRPEGSVSTLKIQRTERGDSAVYLCASSSRVGETQYFGPGTRLLVL.

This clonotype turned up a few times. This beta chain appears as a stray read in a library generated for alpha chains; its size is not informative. CDR3 nucleotide sequence: TGTGCCAGCAGCGAGGAAGGACAATACTACGAGCAGTACTTC. Its translation: CASSEEGQYYEQYF. This chain connects TRBV5-5 to TRBJ2-7; weak D call: TRBD1 (5 bases). Germline CDR1 reads SGHKS; CDR2 reads YYEKEE (reference sequence). V was trimmed by 4 bases and J by 3 bases, leaving 14 bases between them. The CDR3 is 14 residues long.

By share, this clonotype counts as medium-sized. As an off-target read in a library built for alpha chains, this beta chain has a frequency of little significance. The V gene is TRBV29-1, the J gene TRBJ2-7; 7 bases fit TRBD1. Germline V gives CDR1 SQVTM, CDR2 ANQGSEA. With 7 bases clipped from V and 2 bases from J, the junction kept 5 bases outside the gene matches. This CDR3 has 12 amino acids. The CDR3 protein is CSALTGPYEQYF. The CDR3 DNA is TGCAGCGCCTTGACAGGGCCCTACGAGCAGTACTTC.

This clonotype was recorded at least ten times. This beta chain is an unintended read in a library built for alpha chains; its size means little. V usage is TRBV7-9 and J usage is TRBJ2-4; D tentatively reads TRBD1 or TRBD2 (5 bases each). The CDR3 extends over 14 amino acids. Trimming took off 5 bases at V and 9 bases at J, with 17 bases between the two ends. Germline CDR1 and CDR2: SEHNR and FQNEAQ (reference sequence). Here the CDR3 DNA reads TGTGCCAGCAGCCCAGGCTCGGGACCGGGCATTCAGTACTTC. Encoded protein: CASSPGSGPGIQYF.

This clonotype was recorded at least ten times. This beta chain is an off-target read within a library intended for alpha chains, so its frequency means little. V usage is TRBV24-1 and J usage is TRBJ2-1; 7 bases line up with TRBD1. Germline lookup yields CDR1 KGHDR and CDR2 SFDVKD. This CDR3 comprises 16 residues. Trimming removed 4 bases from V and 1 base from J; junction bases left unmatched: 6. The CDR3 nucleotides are TGTGCCACCAGTGAGGTACAGGGGAAATCCTACAATGAGCAGTTCTTC. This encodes CATSEVQGKSYNEQFF.